This T cell receptor beta chain came from a study of T cell changes during pregnancy in multiple sclerosis. Germline CDR1 and CDR2: SNHLY and FYNNEI. The CDR3 spans 12 residues. Trimming left V 6 bases short and J 6 bases short, with 12 bases between. Only in-frame clones appear in the TCRdb table, and some are missing; sequencing was by immunoSEQ multiplex PCR. The sample holds around 72,000 clones; 91% are singletons and the top ten take roughly 0.7%. The material was peripheral blood, obtained in the third trimester of pregnancy. The sequence was obtained from a female donor in good health, enrolled as a control in a pregnancy study. The chain couples TRBV2 to TRBJ2-7, with D possibly matching TRBD2 (5 bases). DNA for the CDR3: TGTGCCAGCAGACTTGGAGGAGGCGAGCAGTACTTC. This sequence encodes CASRLGGGEQYF.